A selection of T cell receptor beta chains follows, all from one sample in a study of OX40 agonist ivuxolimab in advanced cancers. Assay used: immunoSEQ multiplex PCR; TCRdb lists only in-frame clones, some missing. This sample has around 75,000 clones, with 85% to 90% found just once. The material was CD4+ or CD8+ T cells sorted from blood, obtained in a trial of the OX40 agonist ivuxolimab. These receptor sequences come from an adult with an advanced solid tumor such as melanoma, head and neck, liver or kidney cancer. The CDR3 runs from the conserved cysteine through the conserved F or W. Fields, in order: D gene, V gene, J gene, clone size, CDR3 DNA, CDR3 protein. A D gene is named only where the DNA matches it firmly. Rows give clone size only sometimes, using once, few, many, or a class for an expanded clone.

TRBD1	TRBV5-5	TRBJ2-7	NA	TGTGCCAGCAGCCGGGGACAGCCCTCTAGGAACGAGCAGTACTTC	CASSRGQPSRNEQYF
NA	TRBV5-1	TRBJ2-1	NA	TGCGCCAGCAGCCCGGTCCCTCTCTTCAGGGAAGGCCCAAACAATGAGCAGTTCTTC	CASSPVPLFREGPNNEQFF
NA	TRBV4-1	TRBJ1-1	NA	TGCGCCAGCAGCACCACAGGGCAGAGAGCTTTCTTT	CASSTTGQRAFF
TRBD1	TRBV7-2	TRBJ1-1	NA	TGTGCCAGCAGCCTTCGGACAGGGCTTTCCGCCACTGAAGCTTTCTTT	CASSLRTGLSATEAFF
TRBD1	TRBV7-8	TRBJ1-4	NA	TGTGCCAGCAGCACTCGACAGGGCCGCCACAATGAAAAACTGTTTTTT	CASSTRQGRHNEKLFF
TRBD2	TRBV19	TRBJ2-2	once	TGTGCCAGTATTAATCGGGGGGTGACCGGGGAGCTGTTTTTT	CASINRGVTGELFF
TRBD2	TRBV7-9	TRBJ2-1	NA	TGTGCCAGCAGCTTAGTAGTAGGGGGGACTAGCGCTAACAATGAGCAGTTCTTC	CASSLVVGGTSANNEQFF
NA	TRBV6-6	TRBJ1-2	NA	TGTGCCAGCAGACCCTCCGGACTCATCGGCTACACCTTC	CASRPSGLIGYTF
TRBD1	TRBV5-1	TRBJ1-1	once	TGCGCCAGCATGCGGGACAGGGGGATATCTTTCTTT	CASMRDRGISFF
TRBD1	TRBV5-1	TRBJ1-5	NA	TGCGCCAGCAGCTTGGCCGGAGGGGGCAGTCAGCCCCAGCATTTT	CASSLAGGGSQPQHF
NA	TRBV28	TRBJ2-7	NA	TGTGCCAGCAGTTTACTCTTTCAAGGGCAGTACTTC	CASSLLFQGQYF
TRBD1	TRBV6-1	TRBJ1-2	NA	TGTGCCAGCAGTCAGTGGGGACAGTTCTATGGCTACACCTTC	CASSQWGQFYGYTF
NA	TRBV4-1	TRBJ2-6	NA	TGCGCCAGCAGCCAAGAAGAAGGACGCCTCTCTGGGGCCAACGTCCTGACTTTC	CASSQEEGRLSGANVLTF
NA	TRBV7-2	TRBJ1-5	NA	TGTGCCAGCAGCTTTGGACAAAGCAATCAGCCCCAGCATTTT	CASSFGQSNQPQHF
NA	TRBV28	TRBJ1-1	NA	TGTGCCAGCAGCGGGGGGCTCCTGAACACTGAAGCTTTCTTT	CASSGGLLNTEAFF
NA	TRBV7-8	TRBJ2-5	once	TGTGCCAGCAGCCCGTCCCCGGGAGAGACCCAGTACTTC	CASSPSPGETQYF
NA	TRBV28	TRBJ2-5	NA	TGTGCCAGCAGTTCCCCGGGCCAGGGGAATGGCGAGACCCAGTACTTC	CASSSPGQGNGETQYF
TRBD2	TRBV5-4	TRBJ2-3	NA	TGTGCCAGCCGAACTAGCGGCTCTGGGGGCACAGATACGCAGTATTTT	CASRTSGSGGTDTQYF
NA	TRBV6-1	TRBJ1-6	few	TGTGCCAGCAGTTTCCGGGCCGAATACCTCCACTTT	CASSFRAEYLHF
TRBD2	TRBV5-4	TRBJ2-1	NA	TGTGCCAGCAGCGCCTCCAGCGGGAGAGCGTTTGAGCAGTTCTTC	CASSASSGRAFEQFF
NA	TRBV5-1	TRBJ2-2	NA	TGCGCCAGCAGCTTGGTCCAGAACACCGGGGAGCTGTTTTTT	CASSLVQNTGELFF
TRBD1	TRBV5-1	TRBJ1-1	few	TGCGCCAGCAGCTTGGAAACAGGGGGGTCGAACACTGAAGCTTTCTTT	CASSLETGGSNTEAFF
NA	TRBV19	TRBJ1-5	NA	TGTGCCAGTAGAAAAAGGACAGATAGCAATCAGCCCCAGCATTTT	CASRKRTDSNQPQHF
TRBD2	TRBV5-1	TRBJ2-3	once	TGCGCCAGCAGCCGGACTAGCGGATTCACAGATACGCAGTATTTT	CASSRTSGFTDTQYF
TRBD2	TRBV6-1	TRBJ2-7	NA	TGTGCCAGCAGTGAAGGGCTAGCGGGACCCTACGAGCAGTACTTC	CASSEGLAGPYEQYF
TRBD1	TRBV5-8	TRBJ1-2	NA	TGTGCCAGCAGCCGAGACAGGGTCTATGGCTACACCTTC	CASSRDRVYGYTF